This passage covers 20 T cell receptor beta chains from one sample sequenced in a study of blood T cells in healthy people across ages. Sample-barcoded 5' priming and a J-beta primer mix drove a second PCR of 7 to 11 cycles. In TCRdb, the 5' RACE reads were re-called with MiXCR into one record per CDR3 protein. The sample lists around 1,900,000 distinct CDR3 sequences, about two fifths seen once, with 23% in the top ten. Sequenced input: blood. These receptors all stem from a human donor in good health.

The chain uses TRBV4-3 and TRBJ2-6, with 8 bases fitting TRBD2. This CDR3 has 18 amino acids. With V trimmed by 0 bases and J by 3 bases, 7 bases remained unmatched. Germline V lookup: CDR1 LGHNA, CDR2 YSLEER. For the CDR3, the DNA is TGCGCCAGCAGCCAAGAATTAGCGGGGAGGCGTGGGGCCAACGTCCTGACTTTC. This gives the protein CASSQELAGRRGANVLTF.

This clonotype was detected many times. This sequence joins TRBV4-2 and TRBJ2-7, with 8 positions matching TRBD1. This CDR3 contains 14 residues. Germline loops: CDR1 LGHNA, CDR2 YNFKEQ. V shed 1 base and J 5 bases; nucleotides not matched to a gene: 4. As DNA, the CDR3 is TGTGCCAGCAGCCAAGGGACAGGGTATAACGAGCAGTACTTC. Protein sequence: CASSQGTGYNEQYF.

This clonotype was picked up many times. The V gene is TRBV10-3, the J gene TRBJ2-5, with TRBD2 as a possible D gene (7 bases). V lost 3 bases and J lost 5, with 13 bases in between. CDR1 and CDR2 from the germline V gene are ENHRY and SYGVKD. There are 14 residues in the CDR3. This chain's CDR3 is CAISDGGATETQYF. CDR3 sequence (DNA): TGTGCCATCAGTGATGGGGGGGCGACGGAGACCCAGTACTTC.

V gene TRBV5-1 combines with J gene TRBJ1-2, with TRBD1 matching over 7 bases. The V gene's germline CDR1 is SGHRS and CDR2 YFSETQ. The CDR3 runs to 15 residues. V was clipped by 3 bases and J by 6 bases; unmatched bases: 11. The CDR3 sequence: CASSWDGTDTNGYTF. The CDR3, as DNA: TGCGCCAGCAGCTGGGACGGGACAGATACGAATGGCTACACCTTC.

V and J are TRBV7-2 and TRBJ2-5; 14 nucleotides agree with TRBD2. CDR3 length: 17 residues. The germline V gene encodes CDR1 SGHTA and CDR2 FQGNSA. V shed 5 bases, J shed 4 bases, and the junction held 9 bases outside the gene matches. This chain's CDR3 is CASSPGLAGVGGETQYF. CDR3 DNA sequence: TGTGCCAGCAGCCCGGGACTAGCGGGAGTAGGGGGAGAGACCCAGTACTTC.

The table lists this clonotype with a few counts. The V call is TRBV29-1, the J call TRBJ2-5; 7 bases fit TRBD1. This CDR3 has 14 amino acids. In germline, CDR1 is SQVTM, CDR2 ANQGSEA. V lost 6 bases and J lost 2; bases outside the gene matches: 9. CDR3 DNA: TGCAGCGTAACGGACAGGATTCCGCAAGAGACCCAGTACTTC. Translation gives CSVTDRIPQETQYF. The variable domain in full, with the rest retrieved from reference TRBV29-1 and TRBJ2-5, is SAVISQKPSRDICQRGTSLTIQCQVDSQVTMMFWYRQQPGQSLTLIATANQGSEATYESGFVIDKFPISRPNLTFSTLTVSNMSPEDSSIYLCSVTDRIPQETQYFGPGTRLLVL.

V and J are TRBV29-1 and TRBJ2-7, with TRBD2 matching 7 bases. The CDR3 extends over 14 amino acids. Germline V gene sequence: CDR1 SQVTM, CDR2 ANQGSEA. Trimming took 6 bases from V and 5 from J; bases not matched to a gene: 13. CDR3 coding DNA: TGCAGCGTCTCAGGACGGGGGGTGGTGAACGAGCAGTACTTC. Translating it yields CSVSGRGVVNEQYF.

The rearrangement uses TRBV7-9 and TRBJ2-4; a possible D gene is TRBD2 (5 bases). The J call may be in error: the DNA end matches TRBJ2-7 better. This CDR3 region has 14 residues. CDR1 is SEHNR and CDR2 is FQNEAQ in the germline V gene (reference sequence). For the CDR3, the DNA is TGTGCCAGCAGCTTAGATGTGACGGGGTACGAGCAGTACTTC. This translates into CASSLDVTGYEQYF.

This clonotype was recorded a few times. This chain connects TRBV12-3 or TRBV12-4 to TRBJ2-3; the match to TRBD2 covers 11 bases. With V trimmed by 6 bases and J by 0 bases, 8 bases remained unmatched. The CDR3 length is 17 residues. Here the CDR3 DNA reads TGTGCCAGCAGGCGCAGGCGACTAGCGGGGAGCACAGATACGCAGTATTTT. Translated, it gives CASRRRRLAGSTDTQYF.

This clonotype appeared a few times. The genes are TRBV20-1 and TRBJ1-2; D unresolved. CDR1 and CDR2 (germline): DFQATT, SNEGSKA (reference sequence). Between the trimmed V and J ends, which lost 8 bases and 2 bases, there was a span of 27 bases. This CDR3 is built from 17 residues. The CDR3 bases are TGCAGTACCCACGCGACGACACGGGCGGGGTTAAACTATGGCTACACCTTC. It yields the protein CSTHATTRAGLNYGYTF.

This clonotype was detected only a few times. This chain uses TRBV29-1 with TRBJ2-1; D ambiguous. CDR3 size: 13 residues. Trimming pared 6 bases from V and 8 bases from J, leaving 17 bases between. Germline V gene lookup returns CDR1 SQVTM and CDR2 ANQGSEA. The CDR3: CSVRAPNRDEQFF. CDR3 DNA sequence: TGCAGCGTCCGGGCCCCAAATAGGGATGAGCAGTTCTTC.

Comment on this clonotype: A much larger clone sits a single nucleotide away, making a read error possible. This chain uses TRBV20-1 with TRBJ1-2; 8 bases align to TRBD1. With V trimmed by 3 bases and J by 13 bases, 16 bases remained unmatched. The CDR3 covers 14 residues. CDR1 DFQATT and CDR2 SNEGSKA come from the germline V gene (reference sequence). CDR3 bases: TGCAGTGCTAGGAAGCAGGGACAGGCGGCAAGTTGCACCTTC. This translates into CSARKQGQAASCTF.

The chain is built from TRBV6-5 and TRBJ2-1, with D possibly matching TRBD2 (6 bases). The germline CDR1 and CDR2 sequences are MNHEY and SVGAGI. This CDR3 spans 14 amino acids. Trimming took off 10 bases at V and 2 bases at J, with 15 bases between the two ends. The CDR3 region is CATTGDPPYNEQFF. CDR3 coding DNA: TGTGCCACCACGGGGGACCCCCCCTACAATGAGCAGTTCTTC.

This clonotype appeared a few times. V gene TRBV20-1 combines with J gene TRBJ1-2; D unclear. CDR3 length: 15 residues. Germline V lookup: CDR1 DFQATT, CDR2 SNEGSKA (reference sequence). Trimming removed 0 bases at V and 3 bases at J, with 14 bases between. The DNA for the CDR3 is TGCAGTGCTAGAGATACTTGGCAGTTGGACTATGGCTACACCTTC. Translation: CSARDTWQLDYGYTF.

This chain uses TRBV7-2 with TRBJ2-5, with a possible D match to TRBD1 (7 bases). This CDR3 spans 11 amino acids. Trimming pared 10 bases from V and 7 bases from J, leaving 13 bases between. Germline V gene sequence: CDR1 SGHTA, CDR2 FQGNSA. The CDR3 reads CAIRQGGTQYF. DNA of the CDR3: TGTGCCATCAGACAGGGAGGGACCCAGTACTTC.

Details on this clonotype: One end of the junction fails to match germline, which may point to a read error. The V call is TRBV9, the J call TRBJ1-2, with D uncertain. Germline CDR1 SGDLS, CDR2 YYNGEE. The CDR3 covers 13 residues. CDR3 residues: CASSLEGDYGCTF. The CDR3 DNA reads TGTGCCAGCAGCCTTGAGGGCGACTATGGCTGCACCTTC. Combining the CDR3 with reference TRBV9 and TRBJ1-2 gives the whole variable domain DSGVTQTPKHLITATGQRVTLRCSPRSGDLSVYWYQQSLDQGLQFLIQYYNGEERAKGNILERFSAQQFPDLHSELNLSSLELGDSALYFCASSLEGDYGCTFGSGTRLTVV.

V usage is TRBV12-3 or TRBV12-4 and J usage is TRBJ1-6, with a weak D call TRBD1 (5 bases). The CDR3 consists of 13 residues. Between the trimmed V and J ends, which lost 3 bases and 9 bases, there was a span of 9 bases. As DNA, the CDR3 is TGTGCCAGCAGTTTGTCAGGGCGTTCACCCCTCCACTTT. Translating gives CASSLSGRSPLHF.

The J gene is TRBJ2-1, the V gene TRBV20-1; no reliable D call. Germline lookup yields CDR1 DFQATT and CDR2 SNEGSKA (reference sequence). The V and J ends lost 0 bases and 5 bases respectively, with 11 bases between them. CDR3 length equals 14 residues. The CDR3 loop reads CSARDLVPHNEQFF. As DNA, the CDR3 is TGCAGTGCTAGAGATCTGGTACCCCACAATGAGCAGTTCTTC.

The chain carries TRBV10-3 and TRBJ1-5; possible D gene TRBD1, 5 bases. Trimming shortened V by 10 bases and J by 1 base, and 17 bases separated the two germline ends. This CDR3 comprises 15 residues. CDR1 ENHRY and CDR2 SYGVKD come from the germline V gene. Here the CDR3 reads CATAGEGASNQPQHF. Here the CDR3 DNA reads TGTGCCACCGCGGGGGAAGGGGCCAGCAATCAGCCCCAGCATTTT.

In this sample, this clonotype turned up many times. The junction and the germline gene differ at one end; a read error may be behind it. The V gene is TRBV6-5, the J gene TRBJ1-2; 7 nucleotides match TRBD1. This CDR3 region has 15 residues. The V gene's germline CDR1 is MNHEY and CDR2 SVGAGI. The CDR3 sequence is CASSYSGQLNYGYTF. CDR3 sequence (DNA): TGTGCCAGTAGTTACTCGGGACAGCTTAACTATGGCTACACCTTC.